The 3 T cell receptor beta chains presented below share a single source sample, sequenced in a study of T cell changes during pregnancy in multiple sclerosis. Sequencing was performed with immunoSEQ multiplex PCR; in TCRdb, only in-frame clones are kept and a portion is missing. The sample has tens of thousands of clones, 70% to 90% seen once. Sequencing used CD8+ T cells from peripheral blood mononuclear cells, obtained in the second trimester of pregnancy. The source is a female donor with multiple sclerosis, enrolled in a pregnancy study.

This chain connects TRBV21-1 to TRBJ1-1; the table's TRBD1 call for D was not verified on the DNA. TRBV21-1 constitutes a pseudogene. The CDR3 is made up of 20 amino acids. Here the CDR3 DNA reads TGTGCCACCACCTCCCGGGGCAGGGGGAGTTGGTTGGAGGGCAACACTGAAGCTTTCTTT. It translates to CATTSRGRGSWLEGNTEAFF.

The rearrangement joins TRBV5-6 to TRBJ2-7; no clear D. The CDR3 sequence is 12 residues long. The ends were cut back, 2 bases at V and 5 bases at J, with 8 bases in the middle. Per the germline V gene, CDR1 is SGHDT and CDR2 is YYEEEE. This CDR3 is CASSFTVNEQYF. In nucleotides, the CDR3 is TGTGCCAGCAGCTTCACGGTCAACGAGCAGTACTTC.

DNA of the CDR3: TGCGCCAGCAGCCAAGATCCCCAGGAAAACTATGGCTACACCTTC. The encoded protein is CASSQDPQENYGYTF. The V call is TRBV4-1, the J call TRBJ1-2; D call uncertain. Germline CDR1 and CDR2: MGHRA and YSYEKL. Trimming removed 0 bases from V and 2 bases from J, with 10 bases in between. The CDR3 consists of 15 residues.